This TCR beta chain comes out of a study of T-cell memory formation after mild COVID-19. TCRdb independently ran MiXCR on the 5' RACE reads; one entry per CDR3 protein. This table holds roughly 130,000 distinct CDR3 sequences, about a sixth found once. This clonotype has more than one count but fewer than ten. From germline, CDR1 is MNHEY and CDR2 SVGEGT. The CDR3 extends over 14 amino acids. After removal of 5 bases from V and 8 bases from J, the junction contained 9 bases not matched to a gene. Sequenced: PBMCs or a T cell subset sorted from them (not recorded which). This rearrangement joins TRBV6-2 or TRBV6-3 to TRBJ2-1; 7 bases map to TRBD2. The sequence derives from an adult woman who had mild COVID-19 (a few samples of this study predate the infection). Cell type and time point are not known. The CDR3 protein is CASSPSTSLDEQFF. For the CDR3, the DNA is TGTGCCAGCAGTCCGTCGACTAGCTTAGATGAGCAGTTCTTC.